These 6 T cell receptor beta chains were sequenced from one sample in a study of metastatic and nonmetastatic thyroid tumors. With MiXCR, TCRdb reprocessed the PCR reads. The sample includes 20,000 to 25,000 clones, 15% to 18% of them seen just once. Each patient came to thyroid surgery without any prior treatment (of any kind). The sample taken for sequencing was blood. These receptors were obtained from a female donor with papillary thyroid cancer or a benign thyroid nodule (not recorded which). Some clones in this sample may be carry-over from other donors' samples.

This clone has only a few counts. The chain recombines TRBV28 with TRBJ2-7; TRBD1 matches 9 bases. V lost 1 base and J lost 6; bases outside the gene matches: 16. Germline loops: CDR1 MDHEN, CDR2 SYDVKM. The CDR3 extends over 18 amino acids. In DNA form, the CDR3 reads TGTGCCAGCAGTTTATTTAAGTGGCGGGGACAGGGAATTTGCGAGCAGTACTTC. Amino acid sequence: CASSLFKWRGQGICEQYF.

In this sample, this clone turned up many times. This sequence joins TRBV7-3 and TRBJ2-1; a possible D gene is TRBD2 (6 bases). The CDR3 is made up of 14 amino acids. Germline V gene lookup returns CDR1 SGHTA and CDR2 FQGTGA. The V gene lost 5 bases and the J gene lost 4 bases, with 12 bases spanning the gap. CDR3 bases: TGTGCCAGCAGCCGCGGGATGGAGTACAATGAGCAGTTCTTC. Amino acids: CASSRGMEYNEQFF.

In this sample, this clone turned up many times. J is TRBJ1-1 and V is TRBV13, with no clear D. Trimming took off 6 bases at V and 1 base at J, with 6 bases between the two ends. Per the germline V gene, CDR1 is PRHDT and CDR2 is FYEKMQ (reference sequence). The CDR3 has 12 amino acids. CDR3 DNA: TGTGCCAGCAGGTATCAGAACACTGAAGCTTTCTTT. Amino acids: CASRYQNTEAFF.

This clone was detected ten times or more. This sequence joins TRBV5-4 and TRBJ2-3; D unclear. Per germline, CDR1 SGHNT and CDR2 YYREEE (reference sequence). The CDR3 loop spans 13 amino acids. The germline V and J ends were trimmed by 4 bases and 4 bases, with 10 bases remaining between them. This chain's CDR3 is CASSPALADTQYF. The CDR3 DNA sequence: TGTGCCAGCAGCCCGGCCCTAGCAGATACGCAGTATTTT. Combining the CDR3 with reference TRBV5-4 and TRBJ2-3 gives the whole variable domain ETGVTQSPTHLIKTRGQQVTLRCSSQSGHNTVSWYQQALGQGPQFIFQYYREEENGRGNFPPRFSGLQFPNYSSELNVNALELDDSALYLCASSPALADTQYFGPGTRLTVL.

This clone was picked up a small number of times. CDR3 DNA: TGTGCCAGCAGCCCCGAAGGCACAGATACGCAGTATTTT. Protein sequence: CASSPEGTDTQYF. The chain links TRBV6-4 to TRBJ2-3; no definite D call. The germline V gene encodes CDR1 MRHNA and CDR2 SNTAGT. The CDR3 is 13 amino acids. The V gene lost 6 bases and the J gene lost 1 base, with 8 bases spanning the gap.

This clone came up many times. The genes are TRBV28 and TRBJ1-2; D is unresolved. V shed 7 bases and J shed 8 bases, with 8 bases lying between them. CDR1 and CDR2 from the germline V gene are MDHEN and SYDVKM. CDR3 length equals 10 residues. CDR3 DNA: TGTGCCAGCAAGCGCACCGGCTACACCTTC. This translates into CASKRTGYTF.